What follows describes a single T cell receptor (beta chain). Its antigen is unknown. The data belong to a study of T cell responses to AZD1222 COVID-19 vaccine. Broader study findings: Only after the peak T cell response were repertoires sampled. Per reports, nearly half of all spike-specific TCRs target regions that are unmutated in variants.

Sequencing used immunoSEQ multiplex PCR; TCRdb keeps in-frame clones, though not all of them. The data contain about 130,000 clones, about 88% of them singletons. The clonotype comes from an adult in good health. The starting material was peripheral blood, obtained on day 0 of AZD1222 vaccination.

The CDR3 protein is CSGQGNEKLFF. The CDR3 bases are TGCAGCGGACAGGGTAATGAAAAACTGTTTTTT. The chain carries TRBV29-1 and TRBJ1-4; TRBD1 aligns across 7 bases. The CDR3 spans 11 residues. The germline V gene encodes CDR1 SQVTM and CDR2 ANQGSEA. Trimming took 7 bases from V and 4 from J; bases not matched to a gene: 0.